The T cell receptor (beta chain) under discussion was sequenced for a study of blood T cell repertoires in COVID-19. Study context: Spain, Italy and the United States supplied samples that represented acute and convalescent COVID-19. Sample material is recorded as cDNA or gDNA derived from T cells, B-cell-depleted T cells, or PBMCs.

Source study methods: Reference gene primer amplification in the assay estimated nucleated cell counts. Produced via immunoSEQ multiplex PCR; TCRdb's table is partial and in-frame only. Clone size and V and J calls were adopted from that table, with D and trimming inferred from the DNA. The table shows 120,000 or so clones, with 70% to 85% occurring only once. The germline gives CDR1 SGHDT, CDR2 YYEEEE. Trimming stripped 0 bases from V and 0 bases from J, with 9 bases between. The CDR3 covers 16 residues. Source material: peripheral blood. The chain has TRBV5-6 and TRBJ2-2; no definite D call. This TCR was recovered from a woman aged 50 to 60 with acute or convalescent COVID-19. The CDR3 sequence: CASSLALAANTGELFF. The CDR3 DNA sequence: TGTGCCAGCAGCTTGGCCTTGGCAGCGAACACCGGGGAGCTGTTTTTT.